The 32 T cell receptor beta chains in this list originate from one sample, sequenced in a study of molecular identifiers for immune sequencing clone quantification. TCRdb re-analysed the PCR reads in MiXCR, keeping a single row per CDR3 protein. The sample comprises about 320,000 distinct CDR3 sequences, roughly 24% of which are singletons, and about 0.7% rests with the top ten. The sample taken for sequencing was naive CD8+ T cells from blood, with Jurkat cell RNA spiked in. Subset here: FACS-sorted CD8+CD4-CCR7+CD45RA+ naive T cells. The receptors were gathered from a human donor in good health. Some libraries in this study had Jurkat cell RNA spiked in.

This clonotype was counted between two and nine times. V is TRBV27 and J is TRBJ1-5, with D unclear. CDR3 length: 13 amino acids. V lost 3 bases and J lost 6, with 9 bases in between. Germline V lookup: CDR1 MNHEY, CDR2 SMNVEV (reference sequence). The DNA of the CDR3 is TGTGCCAGCAGTTTCTCAGGAGGTCAGCCCCAGCATTTT. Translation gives CASSFSGGQPQHF.

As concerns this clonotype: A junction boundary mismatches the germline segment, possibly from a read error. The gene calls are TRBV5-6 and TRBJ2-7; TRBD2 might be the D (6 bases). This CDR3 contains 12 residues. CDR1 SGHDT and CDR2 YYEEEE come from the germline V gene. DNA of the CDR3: TGTGCCATCAGCGCTGGGGGGTACGAGCAGTACTTC. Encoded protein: CAISAGGYEQYF.

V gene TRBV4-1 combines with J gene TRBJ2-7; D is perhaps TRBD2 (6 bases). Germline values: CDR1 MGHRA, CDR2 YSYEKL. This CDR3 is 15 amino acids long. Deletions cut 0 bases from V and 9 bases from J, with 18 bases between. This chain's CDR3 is CASSQERVAGQRQYF. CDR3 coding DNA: TGCGCCAGCAGCCAAGAGAGGGTTGCGGGGCAGAGGCAGTACTTC.

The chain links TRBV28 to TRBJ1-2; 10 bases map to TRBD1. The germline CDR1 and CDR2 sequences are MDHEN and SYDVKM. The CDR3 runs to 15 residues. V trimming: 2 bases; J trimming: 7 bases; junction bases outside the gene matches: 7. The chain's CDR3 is CASSLRDRGRIGYTF. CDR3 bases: TGTGCCAGCAGTTTACGAGACAGGGGGCGAATTGGCTACACCTTC.

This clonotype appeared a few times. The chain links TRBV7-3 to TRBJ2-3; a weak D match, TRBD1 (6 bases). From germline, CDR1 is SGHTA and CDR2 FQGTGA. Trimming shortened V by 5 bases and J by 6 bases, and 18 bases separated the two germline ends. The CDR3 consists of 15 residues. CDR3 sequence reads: CASSQGTDFWDTQYF. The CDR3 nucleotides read TGTGCCAGCAGCCAGGGGACCGATTTTTGGGATACGCAGTATTTT.

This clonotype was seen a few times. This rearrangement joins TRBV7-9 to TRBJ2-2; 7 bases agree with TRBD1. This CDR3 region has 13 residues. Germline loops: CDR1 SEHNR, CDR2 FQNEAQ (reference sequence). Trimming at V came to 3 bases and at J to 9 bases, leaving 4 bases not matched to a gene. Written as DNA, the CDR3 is TGTGCCAGCAGCTTCGGACAGGAACGGGAGCTGTTTTTT. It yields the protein CASSFGQERELFF.

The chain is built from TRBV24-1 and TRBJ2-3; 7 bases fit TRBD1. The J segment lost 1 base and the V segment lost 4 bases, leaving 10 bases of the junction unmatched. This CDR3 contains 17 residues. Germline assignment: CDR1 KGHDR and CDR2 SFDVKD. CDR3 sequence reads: CATSEPGTGTGTDTQYF. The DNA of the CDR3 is TGTGCCACCAGTGAGCCGGGGACGGGGACAGGCACAGATACGCAGTATTTT.

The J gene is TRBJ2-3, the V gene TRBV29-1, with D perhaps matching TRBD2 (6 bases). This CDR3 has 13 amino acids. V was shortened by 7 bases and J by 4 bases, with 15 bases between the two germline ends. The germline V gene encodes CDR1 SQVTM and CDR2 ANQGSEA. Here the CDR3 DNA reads TGCAGCGCCCTCACGCGGGGACCAGATACGCAGTATTTT. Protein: CSALTRGPDTQYF.

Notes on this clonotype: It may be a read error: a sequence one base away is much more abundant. CDR3 in DNA: TGTGCCAGCAGTGATGGCCGAGGGGCTTTCTTT. It specifies CASSDGRGAFF. V is TRBV6-5 and J is TRBJ1-1; D is unclear. CDR1 and CDR2 (germline): MNHEY, SVGAGI. The CDR3 has 11 amino acids. Trimming took off 5 bases at V and 11 bases at J, with 12 bases between the two ends.

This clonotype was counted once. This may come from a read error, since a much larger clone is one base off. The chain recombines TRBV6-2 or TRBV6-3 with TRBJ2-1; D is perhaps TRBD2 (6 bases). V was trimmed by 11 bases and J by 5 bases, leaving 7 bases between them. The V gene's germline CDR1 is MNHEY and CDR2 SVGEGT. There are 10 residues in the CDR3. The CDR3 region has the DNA TGTGCCGGCGGGGACAATGAGCAGTTCTTC. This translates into CAGGDNEQFF.

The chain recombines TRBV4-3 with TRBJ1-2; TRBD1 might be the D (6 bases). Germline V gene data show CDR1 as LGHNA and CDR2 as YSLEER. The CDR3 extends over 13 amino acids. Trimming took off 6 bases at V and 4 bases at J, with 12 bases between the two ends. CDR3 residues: CASSHGGGYGYTF. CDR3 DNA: TGCGCCAGCAGTCACGGGGGCGGCTATGGCTACACCTTC.

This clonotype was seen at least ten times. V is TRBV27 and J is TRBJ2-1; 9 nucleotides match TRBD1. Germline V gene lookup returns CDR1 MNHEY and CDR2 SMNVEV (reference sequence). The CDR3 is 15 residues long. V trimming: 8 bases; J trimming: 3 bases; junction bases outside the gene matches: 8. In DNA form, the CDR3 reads TGTGCCAGCGGGGTCCGGACAGGGGACTACAATGAGCAGTTCTTC. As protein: CASGVRTGDYNEQFF.

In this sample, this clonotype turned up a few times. The CDR3: CASIEGRGQTNEKLFF. The CDR3 coding sequence is TGTGCCAGCATCGAAGGGCGGGGCCAAACTAATGAAAAACTGTTTTTT. J is TRBJ1-4 and V is TRBV27, with D possibly TRBD1 on 5 matching bases. The CDR3 extends over 16 amino acids. Trimming removed 7 bases from V and 1 base from J, with 16 bases in between. CDR1 is MNHEY, CDR2 SMNVEV, per germline (reference sequence).

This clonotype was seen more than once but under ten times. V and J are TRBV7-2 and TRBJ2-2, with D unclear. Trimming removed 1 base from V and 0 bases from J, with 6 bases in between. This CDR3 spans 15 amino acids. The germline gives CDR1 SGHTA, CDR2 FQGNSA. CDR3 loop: CASSLGHTNTGELFF. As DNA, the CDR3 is TGTGCCAGCAGCTTAGGTCACACGAACACCGGGGAGCTGTTTTTT.

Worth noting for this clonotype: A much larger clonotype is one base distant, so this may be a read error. The CDR3 DNA sequence: TGTGCCAGCAGTGAAGGGCCGGCAGCCTACGCGCAGTACTTC. Its translation: CASSEGPAAYAQYF. The V call is TRBV2, the J call TRBJ2-7; D is uncertain. CDR1 is SNHLY and CDR2 is FYNNEI in the germline V gene. The CDR3 extends over 14 amino acids.

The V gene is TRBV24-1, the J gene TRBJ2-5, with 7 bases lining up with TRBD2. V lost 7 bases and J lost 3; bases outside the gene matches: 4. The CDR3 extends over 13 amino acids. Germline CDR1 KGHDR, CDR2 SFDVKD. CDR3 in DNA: TGTGCCACCAGCGGGCGGGGGAAAGAGACCCAGTACTTC. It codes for CATSGRGKETQYF.

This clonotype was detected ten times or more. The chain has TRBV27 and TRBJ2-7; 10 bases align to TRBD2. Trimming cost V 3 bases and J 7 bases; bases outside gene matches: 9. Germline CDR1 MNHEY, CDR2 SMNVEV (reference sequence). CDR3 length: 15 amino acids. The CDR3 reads CASSFGLAGAGEQYF. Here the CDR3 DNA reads TGTGCCAGCAGTTTTGGTCTAGCGGGAGCTGGGGAGCAGTACTTC.

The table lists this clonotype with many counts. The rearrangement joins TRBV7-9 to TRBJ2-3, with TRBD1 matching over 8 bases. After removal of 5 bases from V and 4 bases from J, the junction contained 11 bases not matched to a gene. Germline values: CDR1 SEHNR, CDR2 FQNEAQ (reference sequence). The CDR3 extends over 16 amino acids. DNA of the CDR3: TGTGCCAGCAGCGGGGGCAGGGGGCTGGACGCAGATACGCAGTATTTT. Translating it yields CASSGGRGLDADTQYF.

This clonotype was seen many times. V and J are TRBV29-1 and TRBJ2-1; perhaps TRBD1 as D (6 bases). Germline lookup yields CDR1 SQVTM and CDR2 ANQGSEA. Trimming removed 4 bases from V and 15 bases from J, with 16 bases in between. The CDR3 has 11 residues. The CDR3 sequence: CSVVQGQSLFF. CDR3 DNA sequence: TGCAGCGTTGTCCAGGGGCAGAGCTTGTTCTTC.

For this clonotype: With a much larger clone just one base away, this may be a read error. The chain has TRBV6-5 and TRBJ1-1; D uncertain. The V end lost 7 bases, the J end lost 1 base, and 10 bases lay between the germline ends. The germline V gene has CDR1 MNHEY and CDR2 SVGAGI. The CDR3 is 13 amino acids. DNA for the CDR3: TGTGCCAGCAATTCCCCATCGAACACTGAAGCTTTCTTT. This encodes CASNSPSNTEAFF.

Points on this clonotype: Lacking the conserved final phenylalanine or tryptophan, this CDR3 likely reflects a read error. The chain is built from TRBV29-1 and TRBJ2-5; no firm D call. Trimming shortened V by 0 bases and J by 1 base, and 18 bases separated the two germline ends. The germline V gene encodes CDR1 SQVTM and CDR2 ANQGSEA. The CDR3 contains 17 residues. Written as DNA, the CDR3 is TGCAGCGTTGAAGATAACACGGCAGCGCTGGGCCAAGAGACCCAGTACTCC. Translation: CSVEDNTAALGQETQYS.

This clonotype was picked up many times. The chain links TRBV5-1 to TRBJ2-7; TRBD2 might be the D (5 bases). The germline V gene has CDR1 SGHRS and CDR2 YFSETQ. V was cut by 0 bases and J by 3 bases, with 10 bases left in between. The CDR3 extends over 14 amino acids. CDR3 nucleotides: TGCGCCAGCAGCTTGGGGCAGGACTTCTACGAGCAGTACTTC. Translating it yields CASSLGQDFYEQYF.

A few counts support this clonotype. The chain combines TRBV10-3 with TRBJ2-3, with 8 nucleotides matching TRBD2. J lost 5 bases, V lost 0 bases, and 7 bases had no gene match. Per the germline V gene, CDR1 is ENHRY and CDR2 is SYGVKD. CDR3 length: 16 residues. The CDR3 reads CAISESSGGREDTQYF. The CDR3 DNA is TGTGCCATCAGTGAGTCGAGCGGGGGTAGGGAAGATACGCAGTATTTT.

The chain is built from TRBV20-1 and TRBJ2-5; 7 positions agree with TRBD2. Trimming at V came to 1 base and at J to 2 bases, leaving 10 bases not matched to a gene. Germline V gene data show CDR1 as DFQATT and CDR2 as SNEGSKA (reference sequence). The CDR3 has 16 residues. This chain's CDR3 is CSARGFGTKPQETQYF. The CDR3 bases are TGCAGTGCTAGAGGCTTTGGGACTAAACCTCAAGAGACCCAGTACTTC.

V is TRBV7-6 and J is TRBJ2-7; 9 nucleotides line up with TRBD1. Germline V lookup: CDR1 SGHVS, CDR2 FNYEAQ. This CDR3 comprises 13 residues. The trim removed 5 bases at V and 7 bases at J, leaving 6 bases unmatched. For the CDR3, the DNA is TGTGCCAGCAGCGCGGGACAGGGTCTTGAGCAGTACTTC. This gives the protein CASSAGQGLEQYF.

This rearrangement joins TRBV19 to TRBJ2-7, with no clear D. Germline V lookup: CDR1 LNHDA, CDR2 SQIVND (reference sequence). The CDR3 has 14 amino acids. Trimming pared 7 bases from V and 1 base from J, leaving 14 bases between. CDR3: CASKIQQESYEQYF. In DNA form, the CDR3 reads TGTGCCAGTAAGATTCAGCAGGAATCCTACGAGCAGTACTTC. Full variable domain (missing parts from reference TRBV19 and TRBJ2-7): DGGITQSPKYLFRKEGQNVTLSCEQNLNHDAMYWYRQDPGQGLRLIYYSQIVNDFQKGDIAEGYSVSREKKESFPLTVTSAQKNPTAFYLCASKIQQESYEQYFGPGTRLTVT.

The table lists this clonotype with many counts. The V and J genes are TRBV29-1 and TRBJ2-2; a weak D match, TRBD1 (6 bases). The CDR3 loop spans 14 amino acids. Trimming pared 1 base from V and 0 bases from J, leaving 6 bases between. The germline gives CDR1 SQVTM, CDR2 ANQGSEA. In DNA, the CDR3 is TGCAGCGTTGAAGGGGACACGAACACCGGGGAGCTGTTTTTT. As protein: CSVEGDTNTGELFF.

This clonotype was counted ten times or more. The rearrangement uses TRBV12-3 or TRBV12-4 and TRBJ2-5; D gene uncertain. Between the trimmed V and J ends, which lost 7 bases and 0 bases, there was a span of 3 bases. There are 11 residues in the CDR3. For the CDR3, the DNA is TGTGCCAGCACCTACCAAGAGACCCAGTACTTC. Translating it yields CASTYQETQYF.

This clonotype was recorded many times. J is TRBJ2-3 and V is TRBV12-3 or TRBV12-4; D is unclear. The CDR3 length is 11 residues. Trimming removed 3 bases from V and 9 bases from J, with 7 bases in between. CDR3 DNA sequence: TGTGCCAGCAGTTTTGAGTTGACGCAGTATTTT. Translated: CASSFELTQYF.

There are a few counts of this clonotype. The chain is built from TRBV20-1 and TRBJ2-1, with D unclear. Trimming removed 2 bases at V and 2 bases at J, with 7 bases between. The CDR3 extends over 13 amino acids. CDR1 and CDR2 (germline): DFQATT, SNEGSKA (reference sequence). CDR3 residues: CSARLGPYNEQFF. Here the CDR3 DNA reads TGCAGTGCTAGACTGGGCCCCTACAATGAGCAGTTCTTC.

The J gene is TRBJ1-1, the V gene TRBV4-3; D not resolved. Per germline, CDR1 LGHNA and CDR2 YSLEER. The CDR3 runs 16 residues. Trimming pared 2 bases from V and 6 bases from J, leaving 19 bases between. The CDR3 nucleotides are TGCGCCAGCAGCCAAACCCCCTCGCGAAGGTTGGCTGAAGCTTTCTTT. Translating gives CASSQTPSRRLAEAFF.

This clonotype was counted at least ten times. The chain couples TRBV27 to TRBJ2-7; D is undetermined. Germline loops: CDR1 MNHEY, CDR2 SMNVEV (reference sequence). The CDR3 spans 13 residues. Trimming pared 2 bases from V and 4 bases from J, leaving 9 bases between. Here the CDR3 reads CASSLGFGYEQYF. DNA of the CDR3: TGTGCCAGCAGTTTAGGGTTCGGGTACGAGCAGTACTTC.